Sample share makes the clone carrying this TCR beta chain medium-sized (0.01 to 0.1%). These data come from a study of read filtering for tumor transcriptome and immune sequencing. Study-level background: Mean patient age was around 66 years, range about 45 to 85; 16 to 20 male, 14 to 15 female. Whole-transcriptome libraries were prepared after DNase treatment.

Molecular barcoded adaptors covering alpha/delta and beta/gamma chains were used on roughly 400 ng RNA. TCRdb ran MiXCR on the reads and lists one entry per CDR3 protein. The repertoire holds several thousand distinct CDR3 sequences, with around 21% as singletons. The receptor was derived from a donor aged 40 or older with multiple myeloma. Sequencing used a population of CD138-negative cells sorted from bone marrow.

The CDR3 DNA is TGTGCCAGCAGCTTAGGCGGGAGTAGCTACGAGCAGTACTTC. It translates to CASSLGGSSYEQYF. The chain is built from TRBV11-3 and TRBJ2-7; 7 bases map to TRBD2. The J segment lost 3 bases and the V segment lost 1 base, leaving 3 bases of the junction unmatched. The CDR3 runs 14 residues. Germline V gene sequence: CDR1 SGHNT, CDR2 YENEEA.